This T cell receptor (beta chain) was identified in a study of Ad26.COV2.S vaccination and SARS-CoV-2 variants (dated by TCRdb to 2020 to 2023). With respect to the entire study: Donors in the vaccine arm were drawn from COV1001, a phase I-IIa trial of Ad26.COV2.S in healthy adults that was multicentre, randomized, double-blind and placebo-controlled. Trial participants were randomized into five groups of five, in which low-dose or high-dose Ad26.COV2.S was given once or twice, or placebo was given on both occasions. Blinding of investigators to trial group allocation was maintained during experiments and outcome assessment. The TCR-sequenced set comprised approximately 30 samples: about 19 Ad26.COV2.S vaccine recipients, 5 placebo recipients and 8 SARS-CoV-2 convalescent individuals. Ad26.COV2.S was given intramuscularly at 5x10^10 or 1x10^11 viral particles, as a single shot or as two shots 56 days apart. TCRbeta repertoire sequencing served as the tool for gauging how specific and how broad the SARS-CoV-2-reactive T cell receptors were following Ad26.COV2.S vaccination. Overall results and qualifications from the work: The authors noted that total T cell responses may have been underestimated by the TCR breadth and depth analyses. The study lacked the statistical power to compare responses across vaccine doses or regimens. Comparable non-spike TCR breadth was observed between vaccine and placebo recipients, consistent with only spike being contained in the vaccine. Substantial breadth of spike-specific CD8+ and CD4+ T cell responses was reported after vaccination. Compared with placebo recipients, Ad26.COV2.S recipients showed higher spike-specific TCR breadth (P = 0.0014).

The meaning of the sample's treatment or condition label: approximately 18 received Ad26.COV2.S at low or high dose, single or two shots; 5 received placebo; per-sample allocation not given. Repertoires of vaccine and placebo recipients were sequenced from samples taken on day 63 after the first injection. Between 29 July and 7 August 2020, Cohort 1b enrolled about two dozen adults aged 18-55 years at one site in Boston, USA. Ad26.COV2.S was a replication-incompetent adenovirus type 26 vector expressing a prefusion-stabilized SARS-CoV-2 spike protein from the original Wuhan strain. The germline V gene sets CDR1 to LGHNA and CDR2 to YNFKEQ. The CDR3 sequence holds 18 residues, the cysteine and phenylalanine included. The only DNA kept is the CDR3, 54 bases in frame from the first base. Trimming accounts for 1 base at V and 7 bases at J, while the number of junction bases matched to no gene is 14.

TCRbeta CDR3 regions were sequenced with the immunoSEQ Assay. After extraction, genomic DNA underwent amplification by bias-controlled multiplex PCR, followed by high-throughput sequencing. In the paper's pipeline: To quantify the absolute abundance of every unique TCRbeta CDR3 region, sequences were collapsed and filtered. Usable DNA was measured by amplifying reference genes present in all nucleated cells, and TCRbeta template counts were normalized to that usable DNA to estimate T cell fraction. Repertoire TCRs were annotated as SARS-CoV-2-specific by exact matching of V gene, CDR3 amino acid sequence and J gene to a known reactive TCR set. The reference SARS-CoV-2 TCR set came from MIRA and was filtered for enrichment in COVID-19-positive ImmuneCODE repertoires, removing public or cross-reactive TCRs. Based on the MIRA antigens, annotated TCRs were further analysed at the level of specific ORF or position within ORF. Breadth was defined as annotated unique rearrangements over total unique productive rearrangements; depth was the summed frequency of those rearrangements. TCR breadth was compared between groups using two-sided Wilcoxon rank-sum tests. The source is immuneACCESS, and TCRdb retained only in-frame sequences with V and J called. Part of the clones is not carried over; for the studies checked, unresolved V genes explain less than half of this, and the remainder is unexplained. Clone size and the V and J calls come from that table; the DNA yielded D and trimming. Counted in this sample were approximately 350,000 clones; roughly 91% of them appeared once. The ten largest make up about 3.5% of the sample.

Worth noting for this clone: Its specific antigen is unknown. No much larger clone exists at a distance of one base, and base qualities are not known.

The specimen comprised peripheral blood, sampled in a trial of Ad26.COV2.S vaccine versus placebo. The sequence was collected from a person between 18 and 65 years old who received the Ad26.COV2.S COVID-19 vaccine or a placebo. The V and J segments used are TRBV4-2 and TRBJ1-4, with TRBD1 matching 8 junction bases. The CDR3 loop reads CASSQVSPQGGKGEKLFF. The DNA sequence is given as TGTGCCAGCAGCCAAGTTTCCCCACAGGGGGGGAAGGGTGAAAAACTGTTTTTT.